What follows are 6 T cell receptor beta chains derived from one specimen sequenced in a study of T cell responses to AZD1222 COVID-19 vaccine. Some clones are missing from TCRdb's copy, which holds only in-frame ones; the method was immunoSEQ multiplex PCR. The table shows around 110,000 clones, with 80% to 90% occurring only once. The input for sequencing was peripheral blood, taken on day 0 of MenACWY control vaccination. The receptors stem from an adult in good health.

The chain couples TRBV11-2 to TRBJ2-3; possibly TRBD1 or TRBD2 for D (6 bases each). Germline V lookup: CDR1 SGHAT, CDR2 FQNNGV. This CDR3 comprises 17 residues. The V end lost 5 bases, the J end lost 4 bases, and 22 bases lay between the germline ends. For the CDR3, the DNA is TGTGCCAGCAGCGTCGAGGGGGGCCGCCTTAGGGCAGATACGCAGTATTTT. This codes for CASSVEGGRLRADTQYF.

This chain's CDR3 is CATTKKNIQYF. CDR3 bases: TGTGCCACCACTAAGAAAAACATTCAGTACTTC. The rearrangement uses TRBV19 and TRBJ2-4; D not resolved. The CDR3 spans 11 residues. Per germline, CDR1 LNHDA and CDR2 SQIVND (reference sequence). Trimming pared 10 bases from V and 4 bases from J, leaving 8 bases between. Filled out from reference TRBV19 and TRBJ2-4, the complete variable domain reads DGGITQSPKYLFRKEGQNVTLSCEQNLNHDAMYWYRQDPGQGLRLIYYSQIVNDFQKGDIAEGYSVSREKKESFPLTVTSAQKNPTAFYLCATTKKNIQYFGAGTRLSVL.

This clone was found once. CDR3 protein: CASSIGGPQETQYF. The CDR3 coding sequence is TGTGCCAGCAGTATCGGGGGACCCCAAGAGACCCAGTACTTC. The rearrangement joins TRBV28 to TRBJ2-5; a weak D match, TRBD2 (6 bases). This CDR3 is 14 amino acids long. Germline V gene sequence: CDR1 MDHEN, CDR2 SYDVKM. Trimming removed 5 bases at V and 1 base at J, with 11 bases between. Looking up the rest from reference TRBV28 and TRBJ2-5 gives the full variable domain: DVKVTQSSRYLVKRTGEKVFLECVQDMDHENMFWYRQDPGLGLRLIYFSYDVKMKEKGDIPEGYSVSREKKERFSLILESASTNQTSMYLCASSIGGPQETQYFGPGTRLLVL.

The V gene is TRBV3-1 (or the pseudogene TRBV3-2), the J gene TRBJ2-5; TRBD2 is a possible D gene (6 bases). The CDR3 consists of 14 residues. V lost 4 bases, J lost 2 bases, and 11 bases lay in between. Germline-derived CDR1 and CDR2 are LGHDT and YNNKEL (reference sequence). The CDR3, as DNA: TGTGCCAGCAGCCCCCGACTAGAACAAGAGACCCAGTACTTC. Protein: CASSPRLEQETQYF.

This clone occurred once. The chain links TRBV15 to TRBJ1-1; no firm D call. Germline CDR1 reads LNHNV; CDR2 reads YYDKDF (reference sequence). The CDR3 spans 15 residues. V was clipped by 1 base and J by 0 bases, with 9 bases between them. The DNA of the CDR3 is TGTGCCACCAGCAGAGGTGGAGGGATGAACACTGAAGCTTTCTTT. Its translation: CATSRGGGMNTEAFF.

This chain uses TRBV15 with TRBJ1-4; D unresolved. Trimming removed 0 bases from V and 7 bases from J, with 18 bases in between. The CDR3 covers 17 residues. CDR1 LNHNV and CDR2 YYDKDF come from the germline V gene (reference sequence). CDR3 sequence (DNA): TGTGCCACCAGCAGAGATCTCCCCGGGCCGATCGGTGAAAAACTGTTTTTT. It specifies CATSRDLPGPIGEKLFF. The whole variable domain, filled in from reference TRBV15 and TRBJ1-4, reads DAMVIQNPRYQVTQFGKPVTLSCSQTLNHNVMYWYQQKSSQAPKLLFHYYDKDFNNEADTPDNFQSRRPNTSFCFLDIRSPGLGDTAMYLCATSRDLPGPIGEKLFFGSGTQLSVL.